This T cell receptor (beta chain) was captured by sequencing in a study of cytotoxic CD8 clonotypes in ibrutinib-treated CLL. Study in general: Once patients had received a median 12 months of treatment, range 6 to 36, response samples were obtained. The study, taken as a whole, reports: Against age-matched healthy donors, baseline clonality ran higher and tracked circulating CD8+ T-cell counts. Public clonotypes, rarely seen, contracted or held steady on treatment.

The ends lost 6 bases at V and 4 bases at J; junction bases unmatched: 11. CDR3 length: 15 amino acids. Germline V CDR1 and CDR2: SNHLY, FYNNEI. This clone was counted a few times. Its target is not known. TCRdb's copy holds only in-frame clones and misses some; the assay was immunoSEQ multiplex PCR. The sample consists of under 200,000 clones, more than 80% of them appearing once. The V and J genes are TRBV2 and TRBJ2-7; 8 bases align to TRBD1. Sample: PBMCs, taken after 24 months of ibrutinib treatment. The sequence came from a human donor with chronic lymphocytic leukemia. The CDR3 DNA reads as TGTGCCAGCAGCCCTGGACAGGGACCTCAATACGAGCAGTACTTC. Encoded protein: CASSPGQGPQYEQYF.